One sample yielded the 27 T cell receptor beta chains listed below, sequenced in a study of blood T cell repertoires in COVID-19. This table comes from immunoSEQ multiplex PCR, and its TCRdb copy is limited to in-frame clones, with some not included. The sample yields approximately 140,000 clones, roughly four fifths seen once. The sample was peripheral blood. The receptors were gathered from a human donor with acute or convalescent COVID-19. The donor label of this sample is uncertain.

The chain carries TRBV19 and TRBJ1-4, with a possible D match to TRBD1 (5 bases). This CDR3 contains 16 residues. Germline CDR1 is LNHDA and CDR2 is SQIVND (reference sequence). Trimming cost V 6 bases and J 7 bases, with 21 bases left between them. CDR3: CASRPWGSNTGEKLFF. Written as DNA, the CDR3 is TGTGCCAGTAGACCTTGGGGATCAAATACAGGTGAAAAACTGTTTTTT.

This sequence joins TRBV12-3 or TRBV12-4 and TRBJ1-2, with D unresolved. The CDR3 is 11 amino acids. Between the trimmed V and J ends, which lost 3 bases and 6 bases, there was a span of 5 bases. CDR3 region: CASSFGDGYTF. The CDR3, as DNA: TGTGCCAGCAGTTTCGGGGATGGCTACACCTTC.

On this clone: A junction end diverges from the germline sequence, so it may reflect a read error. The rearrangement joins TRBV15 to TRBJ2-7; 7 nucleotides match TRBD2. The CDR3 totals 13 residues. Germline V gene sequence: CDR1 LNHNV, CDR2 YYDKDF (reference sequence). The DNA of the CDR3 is TGTGCCACCAGCAGAGATAGGTCGCGGGAGCTGTACTTC. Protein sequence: CATSRDRSRELYF.

The DNA for the CDR3 is TGTGCCAGCAGCTTGTTACCAGGGTGGGACACCATATATTTT. Its protein product is CASSLLPGWDTIYF. V is TRBV7-2 and J is TRBJ1-3; a possible D gene is TRBD1 (5 bases). The germline CDR1 and CDR2 sequences are SGHTA and FQGNSA. With 3 bases removed from V and 8 bases from J, the gap between germline ends came to 14 bases. This CDR3 has 14 residues.

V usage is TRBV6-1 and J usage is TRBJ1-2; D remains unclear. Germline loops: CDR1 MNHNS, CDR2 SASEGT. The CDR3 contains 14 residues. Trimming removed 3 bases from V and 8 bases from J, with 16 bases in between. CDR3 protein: CASSDTLEYLGYTF. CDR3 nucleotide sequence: TGTGCCAGCAGTGACACTTTAGAATATCTCGGCTACACCTTC.

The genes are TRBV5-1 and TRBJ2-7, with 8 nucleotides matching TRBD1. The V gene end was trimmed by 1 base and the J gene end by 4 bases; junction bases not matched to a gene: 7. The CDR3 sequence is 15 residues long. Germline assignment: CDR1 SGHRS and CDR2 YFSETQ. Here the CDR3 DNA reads TGCGCCAGCAGCTTGACTCGACAGGGGAGGTACGAGCAGTACTTC. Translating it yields CASSLTRQGRYEQYF.

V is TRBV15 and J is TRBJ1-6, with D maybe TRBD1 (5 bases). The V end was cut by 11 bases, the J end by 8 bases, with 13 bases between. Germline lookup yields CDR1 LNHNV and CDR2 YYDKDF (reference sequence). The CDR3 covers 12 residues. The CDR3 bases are TGTGCCGCCGGGACTTATGATTCACCCCTCCACTTT. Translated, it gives CAAGTYDSPLHF.

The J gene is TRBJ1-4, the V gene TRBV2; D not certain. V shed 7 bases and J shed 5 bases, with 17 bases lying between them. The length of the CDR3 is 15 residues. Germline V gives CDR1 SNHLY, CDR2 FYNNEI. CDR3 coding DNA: TGTGCCAGCAACGTTGGGAGGGTCGGGAATGAAAAACTGTTTTTT. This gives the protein CASNVGRVGNEKLFF.

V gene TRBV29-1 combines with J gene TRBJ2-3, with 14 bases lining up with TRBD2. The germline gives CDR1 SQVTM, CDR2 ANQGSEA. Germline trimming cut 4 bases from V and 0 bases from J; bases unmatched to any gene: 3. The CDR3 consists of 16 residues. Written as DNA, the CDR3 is TGCAGCGTTGTGGGACTAGCGGGGGTCAGCACAGATACGCAGTATTTT. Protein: CSVVGLAGVSTDTQYF.

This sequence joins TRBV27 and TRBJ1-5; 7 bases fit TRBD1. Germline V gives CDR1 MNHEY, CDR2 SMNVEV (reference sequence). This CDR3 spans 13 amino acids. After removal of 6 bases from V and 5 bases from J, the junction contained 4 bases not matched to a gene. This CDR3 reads CASRQGFDQPQHF. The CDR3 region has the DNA TGTGCCAGCAGACAGGGGTTCGATCAGCCCCAGCATTTT.

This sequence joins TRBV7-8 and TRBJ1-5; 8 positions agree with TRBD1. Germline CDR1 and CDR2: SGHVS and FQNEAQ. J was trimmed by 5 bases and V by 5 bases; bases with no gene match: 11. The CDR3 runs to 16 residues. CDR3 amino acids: CASSVTGQGPDQPQHF. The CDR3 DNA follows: TGTGCCAGCAGCGTCACTGGACAGGGCCCTGATCAGCCCCAGCATTTT. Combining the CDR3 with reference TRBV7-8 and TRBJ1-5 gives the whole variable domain GAGVSQSPRYKVAKRGQDVALRCDPISGHVSLFWYQQALGQGPEFLTYFQNEAQLDKSGLPSDRFFAERPEGSVSTLKIQRTQQEDSAVYLCASSVTGQGPDQPQHFGDGTRLSIL.

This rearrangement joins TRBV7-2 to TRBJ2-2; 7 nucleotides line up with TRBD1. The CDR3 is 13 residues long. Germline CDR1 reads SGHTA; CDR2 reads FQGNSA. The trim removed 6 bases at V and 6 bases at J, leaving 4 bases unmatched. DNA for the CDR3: TGTGCCAGCAGGAGGGGGCTCTCCGGGGAGCTGTTTTTT. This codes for CASRRGLSGELFF.

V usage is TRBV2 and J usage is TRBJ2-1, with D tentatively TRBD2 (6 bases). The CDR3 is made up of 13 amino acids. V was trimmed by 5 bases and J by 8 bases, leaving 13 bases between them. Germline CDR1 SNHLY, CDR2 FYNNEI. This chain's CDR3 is CASSKLATHEQFF. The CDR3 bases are TGTGCCAGCAGTAAACTAGCCACCCATGAGCAGTTCTTC.

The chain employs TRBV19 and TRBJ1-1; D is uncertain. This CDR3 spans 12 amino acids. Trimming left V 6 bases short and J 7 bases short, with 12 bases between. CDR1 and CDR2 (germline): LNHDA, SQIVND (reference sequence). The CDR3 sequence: CASRGQRVEAFF. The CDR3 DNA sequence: TGTGCCAGTAGGGGTCAGAGGGTTGAAGCTTTCTTT.

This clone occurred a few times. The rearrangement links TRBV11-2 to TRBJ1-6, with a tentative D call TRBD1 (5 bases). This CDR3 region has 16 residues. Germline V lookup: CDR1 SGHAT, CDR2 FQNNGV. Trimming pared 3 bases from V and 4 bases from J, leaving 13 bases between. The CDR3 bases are TGTGCCAGCAGCTTCAGGGTTACTGGGTATAATTCACCCCTCCACTTT. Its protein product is CASSFRVTGYNSPLHF.

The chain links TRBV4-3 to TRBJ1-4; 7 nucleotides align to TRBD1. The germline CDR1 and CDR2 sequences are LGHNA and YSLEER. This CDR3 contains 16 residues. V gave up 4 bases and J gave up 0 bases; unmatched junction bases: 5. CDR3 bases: TGCGCCAGCAGCCTTACAGACAGGGCAACTAATGAAAAACTGTTTTTT. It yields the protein CASSLTDRATNEKLFF.

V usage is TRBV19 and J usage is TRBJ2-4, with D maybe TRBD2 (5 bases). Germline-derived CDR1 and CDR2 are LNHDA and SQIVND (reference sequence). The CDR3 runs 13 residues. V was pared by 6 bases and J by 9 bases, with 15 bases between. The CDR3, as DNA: TGTGCCAGTAGCACGACTACTTGGAGCATTCAGTACTTC. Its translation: CASSTTTWSIQYF.

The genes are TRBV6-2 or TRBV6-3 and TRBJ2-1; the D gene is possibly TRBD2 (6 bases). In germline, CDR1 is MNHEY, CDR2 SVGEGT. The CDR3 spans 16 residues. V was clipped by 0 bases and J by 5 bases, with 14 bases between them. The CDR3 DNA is TGTGCCAGCAGTTACTCGTCTGCTGGCGGGAACAATGAGCAGTTCTTC. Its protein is CASSYSSAGGNNEQFF.

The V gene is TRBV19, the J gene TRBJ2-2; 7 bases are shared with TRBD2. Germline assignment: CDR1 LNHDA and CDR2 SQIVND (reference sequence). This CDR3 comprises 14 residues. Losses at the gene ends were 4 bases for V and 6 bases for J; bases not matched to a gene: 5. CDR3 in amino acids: CASSKSGEAGELFF. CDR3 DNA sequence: TGTGCCAGTAGTAAAAGCGGGGAGGCCGGGGAGCTGTTTTTT.

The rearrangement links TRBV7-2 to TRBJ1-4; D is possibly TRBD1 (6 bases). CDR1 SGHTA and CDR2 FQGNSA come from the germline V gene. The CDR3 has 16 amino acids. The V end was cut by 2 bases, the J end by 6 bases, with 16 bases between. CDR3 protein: CASSLNRAGRDEKLFF. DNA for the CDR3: TGTGCCAGCAGCTTAAACAGGGCAGGGAGGGATGAAAAACTGTTTTTT.

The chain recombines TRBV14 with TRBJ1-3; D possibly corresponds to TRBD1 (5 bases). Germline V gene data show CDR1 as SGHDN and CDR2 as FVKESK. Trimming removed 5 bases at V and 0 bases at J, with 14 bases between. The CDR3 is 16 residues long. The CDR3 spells CASSSDDSFSGNTIYF. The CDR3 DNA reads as TGTGCCAGCAGCTCGGATGACAGCTTCTCTGGAAACACCATATATTTT.

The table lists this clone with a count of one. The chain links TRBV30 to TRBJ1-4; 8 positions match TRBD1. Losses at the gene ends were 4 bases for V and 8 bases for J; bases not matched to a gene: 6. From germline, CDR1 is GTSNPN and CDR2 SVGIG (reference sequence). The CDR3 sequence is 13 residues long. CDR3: CAWNHRGNEKLFF. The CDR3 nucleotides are TGTGCCTGGAATCACAGGGGGAACGAAAAACTGTTTTTT.

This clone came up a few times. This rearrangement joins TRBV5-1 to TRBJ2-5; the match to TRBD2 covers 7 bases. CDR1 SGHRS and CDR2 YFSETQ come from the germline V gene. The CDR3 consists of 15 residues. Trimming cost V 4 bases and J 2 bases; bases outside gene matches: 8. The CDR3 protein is CASSDRLAWQETQYF. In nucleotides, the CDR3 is TGCGCCAGCAGCGATCGACTAGCATGGCAAGAGACCCAGTACTTC.

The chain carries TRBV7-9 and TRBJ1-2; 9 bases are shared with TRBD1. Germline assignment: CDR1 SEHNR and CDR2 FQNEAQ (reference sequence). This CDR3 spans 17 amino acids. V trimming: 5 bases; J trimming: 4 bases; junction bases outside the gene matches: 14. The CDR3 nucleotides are TGTGCCAGCAGCCCTCAACTAGGACAGGGGACTCTCTATGGCTACACCTTC. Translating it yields CASSPQLGQGTLYGYTF. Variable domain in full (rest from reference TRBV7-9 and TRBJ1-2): DTGVSQNPRHKITKRGQNVTFRCDPISEHNRLYWYRQTLGQGPEFLTYFQNEAQLEKSRLLSDRFSAERPKGSFSTLEIQRTEQGDSAMYLCASSPQLGQGTLYGYTFGSGTRLTVV.

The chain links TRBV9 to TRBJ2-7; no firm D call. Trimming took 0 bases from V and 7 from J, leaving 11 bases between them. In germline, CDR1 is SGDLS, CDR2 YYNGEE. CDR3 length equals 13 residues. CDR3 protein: CASSVDISREQYF. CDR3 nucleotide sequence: TGTGCCAGCAGCGTAGATATCTCGAGGGAGCAGTACTTC.

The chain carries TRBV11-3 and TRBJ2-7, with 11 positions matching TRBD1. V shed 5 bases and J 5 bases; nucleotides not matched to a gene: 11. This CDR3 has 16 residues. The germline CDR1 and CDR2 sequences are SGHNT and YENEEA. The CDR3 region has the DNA TGTGCCAGCAGCAAGTCCACCGGGACAGGGGGGGACGAGCAGTACTTC. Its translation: CASSKSTGTGGDEQYF. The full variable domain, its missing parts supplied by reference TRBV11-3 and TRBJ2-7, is EAGVVQSPRYKIIEKKQPVAFWCNPISGHNTLYWYLQNLGQGPELLIRYENEEAVDDSQLPKDRFSAERLKGVDSTLKIQPAELGDSAVYLCASSKSTGTGGDEQYFGPGTRLTVT.

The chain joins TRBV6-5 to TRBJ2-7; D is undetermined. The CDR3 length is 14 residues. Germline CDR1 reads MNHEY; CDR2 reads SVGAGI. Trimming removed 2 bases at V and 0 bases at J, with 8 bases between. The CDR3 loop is CASSYGTSSYEQYF. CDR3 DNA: TGTGCCAGCAGTTACGGCACCTCCTCCTACGAGCAGTACTTC.